This T cell receptor (beta chain) was captured in a study of siplizumab effects on memory and regulatory T cells. Whole-study findings and limits: The study found naive T cells seemingly more diverse than memory cells and seemingly major alloresponse contributors.

In the case of this clone: The antigen is unknown.

Clones were read by immunoSEQ multiplex PCR, and TCRdb kept only the in-frame ones, dropping some. The top ten hold around 0.03% of the sample, which has over 85,000 clones, roughly 96% seen once. Sequencing was performed on naive CD4+ T cells sorted from blood. This TCR came from a human donor in good health.

The CDR3, as DNA: TGTGCCAGCAGCTTAGGGTCTCAGGTATGGACAGATACGCAGTATTTT. Translating it yields CASSLGSQVWTDTQYF. The chain uses TRBV7-9 and TRBJ2-3, with D unclear. This CDR3 spans 16 amino acids. Between the trimmed V and J ends, which lost 1 base and 3 bases, there was a span of 14 bases. Germline V gene data show CDR1 as SEHNR and CDR2 as FQNEAQ (reference sequence).